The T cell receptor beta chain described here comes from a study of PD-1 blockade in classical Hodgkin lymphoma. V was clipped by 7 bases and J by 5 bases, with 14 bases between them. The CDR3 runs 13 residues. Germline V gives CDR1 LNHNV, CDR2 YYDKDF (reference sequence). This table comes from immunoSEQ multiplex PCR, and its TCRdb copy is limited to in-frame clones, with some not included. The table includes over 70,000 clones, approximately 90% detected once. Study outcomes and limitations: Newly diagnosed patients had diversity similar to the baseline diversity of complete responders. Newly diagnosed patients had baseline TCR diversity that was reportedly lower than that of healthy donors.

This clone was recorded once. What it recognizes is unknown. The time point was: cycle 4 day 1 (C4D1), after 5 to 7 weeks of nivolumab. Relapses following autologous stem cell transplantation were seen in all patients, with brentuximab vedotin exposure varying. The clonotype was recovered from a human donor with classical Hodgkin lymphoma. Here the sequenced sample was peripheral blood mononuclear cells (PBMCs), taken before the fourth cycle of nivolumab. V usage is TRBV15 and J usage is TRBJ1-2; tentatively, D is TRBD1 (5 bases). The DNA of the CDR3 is TGTGCCACCAATCCCGGGGCAGGGTATGGCTACACCTTC. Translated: CATNPGAGYGYTF.